Listed below are T cell receptor beta chains from one sample, sequenced in a study of Ad26.COV2.S vaccination and SARS-CoV-2 variants. Profiled with immunoSEQ multiplex PCR; TCRdb holds only in-frame clones, not every one. The table has some 320,000 clones, around 84% seen once. The source material was peripheral blood, sampled in a trial of Ad26.COV2.S vaccine versus placebo. The receptors shown here come from a person between 18 and 65 years old who received the Ad26.COV2.S COVID-19 vaccine or a placebo. Both conserved end residues are part of each CDR3.

TRBV30,CAWSVNPPYEQYF
TRBV9,CASRPTGLNTEAFF
TRBV7-2,CASSHDRFTDTQYF
TRBV9,CASSVDTVTRNTEAFF
TRBV12-3/TRBV12-4,CASSLSETQYF
TRBV7-7,CASSLWDRVSPTNEKLFF
TRBV19,CASSIWGASNYGYTF
TRBV25-1,CASSSHRGGAYNEQFF
TRBV6-4,CASSDPETGGGGPFRSGNTIYF
TRBV7-2,CASSPAAGGFSPLHF
TRBV14,CASSPHREYGYTF
TRBV5-6,CASSLFRSGTGRYGYTF
TRBV7-6,CASSYSSSGAYEQYF
TRBV18,CASSQSRGGTNEKLFF
TRBV3-1/TRBV3-2,CASSQFPSLGSNQPQHF
TRBV21-1,CASPGQGDLLLSGANVLTF
TRBV4-1,CASSPTGQGMNTEAFF
TRBV7-2,CASSLEHRGNQPQHF
TRBV7-9,CASSLTRVYDEKLFF
TRBV6-5,CASSYVGQGGYEQYF
TRBV30,CAWSTGRRLTEAFF
TRBV18,CASSPGQVYGYTF
TRBV5-4,CASSSQAPGNTIYF
TRBV5-6,CASSRQFYGYTF
TRBV29-1,CSVEFQMNTEAFF
TRBV7-2,CASSLVRGGETQYF
TRBV9,CASSPAAGTGVEKLFF
TRBV5-4,CASSLPTGEAFF
TRBV6-6,CASSTGRAGANVLTF
TRBV29-1,CSVMVGGRVSGANVLTF
TRBV19,CASSLRPGGNYNEQFF
TRBV7-2,CASSSGLAGASYEQYF
TRBV30,CASAQETQYF
TRBV5-1,CASRFGASLGDTQYF
TRBV5-1,CASSRTSGGTEAFF
TRBV5-1,CASSLTLAGGTETQYF
TRBV30,CACAGLAWDEQFF
TRBV7-2,CASSLRGRLNNEQFF
TRBV7-9,CASSLAGYGNTIYF
TRBV6-5,CASSYSGQTETQYF
TRBV6-5,CASSYSNSPLHF
TRBV5-3,CARSRGTGLETQYF
TRBV6-5,CASTRGGFGEKLFF
TRBV3-1/TRBV3-2,CASSQGPGTSNYGYTF
TRBV11-2,CASSLGLKNEAFF
TRBV3-1/TRBV3-2,CASSPRGGRNSPLHF
TRBV7-8,CATSGRVTTQETQYF
TRBV6-5,CASSYLGGGYYGYTF
TRBV20-1,CSPKWDGYTF
TRBV6-1,CASSEFGGSYGYTF
TRBV6-6,CASNTPRGRNTEAFF
TRBV5-6,CASSLGRRGAEQYF
TRBV12-5,CASGPAAGQGYEQYF
TRBV9,CASSAQEGFGDGYTF
TRBV5-1,CASSTSTGQKTQYF